This T cell receptor (beta chain) was recorded in a study of shared clonotypes between healthy human individuals. Study-wide background: A couple of female and three male donors aged 18 to 49 were enrolled. Study results and caveats: Clonotype sharing across a handful of donors was observed for 5% to 6.5% of naive CD4 clonotypes. Relative to their counterparts shared across all four donors, non-shared clonotypes exhibited diminished generation probabilities.

Comments on this clone: The antigen is undetermined.

Original processing methods: With immunoSEQ giving junction-only sequences and no quality scores, filtering differed. Only in-frame clones appear in the TCRdb table, and some are missing; sequencing was by immunoSEQ multiplex PCR. V and J calls and clone size are as listed in that table; D and trimming were resolved from the DNA. The sample has about 2.4 million clones; 80% to 95% are singletons. Material: naive CD4+ T cells from PBMCs. This sample's subset: CD45RA+ positively selected. This receptor was identified in a man aged 18 to 30 in good health. Some clones in this sample may be carry-over from other donors' samples.

CDR3 sequence: CASRQGAHQETQYF. DNA for the CDR3: TGTGCCAGCAGACAGGGGGCACACCAAGAGACCCAGTACTTC. The J gene is TRBJ2-5, the V gene TRBV5-6; 9 positions match TRBD1. The germline V gene has CDR1 SGHDT and CDR2 YYEEEE. The CDR3 has 14 amino acids. V lost 5 bases and J lost 0; bases outside the gene matches: 2.